This T cell receptor (beta chain) was identified during a study of cytomegalovirus exposure and HLA in healthy donors. Study-level findings and limits: CMV antigen specificity of a few CMV-associated chains was confirmed in vitro. Excluded were some V segments that proved indistinguishable, including TRBV6-2 and TRBV6-3.

60 Vbeta and 13 Jbeta primers were used in PCR. Data came from immunoSEQ multiplex PCR; TCRdb stores just in-frame clones and leaves some out. The sample holds fewer than 200,000 clones; around four fifths are singletons and the top ten take over 1.5%. CDR1 MNHEY and CDR2 SMNVEV come from the germline V gene (reference sequence). CDR3 length: 16 residues. V was clipped by 2 bases and J by 1 base, with 11 bases between them. A note on this clone: Its cognate antigen is unknown.

The chain has TRBV27 and TRBJ2-2; D is unresolved. The TCR originated in a man aged 45-60 years in good health and CMV-seronegative. Sequencing input: PBMCs. The CDR3 spells CASSLVRGMNTGELFF. The CDR3 nucleotides read TGTGCCAGCAGTTTAGTCCGCGGAATGAACACCGGGGAGCTGTTTTTT.